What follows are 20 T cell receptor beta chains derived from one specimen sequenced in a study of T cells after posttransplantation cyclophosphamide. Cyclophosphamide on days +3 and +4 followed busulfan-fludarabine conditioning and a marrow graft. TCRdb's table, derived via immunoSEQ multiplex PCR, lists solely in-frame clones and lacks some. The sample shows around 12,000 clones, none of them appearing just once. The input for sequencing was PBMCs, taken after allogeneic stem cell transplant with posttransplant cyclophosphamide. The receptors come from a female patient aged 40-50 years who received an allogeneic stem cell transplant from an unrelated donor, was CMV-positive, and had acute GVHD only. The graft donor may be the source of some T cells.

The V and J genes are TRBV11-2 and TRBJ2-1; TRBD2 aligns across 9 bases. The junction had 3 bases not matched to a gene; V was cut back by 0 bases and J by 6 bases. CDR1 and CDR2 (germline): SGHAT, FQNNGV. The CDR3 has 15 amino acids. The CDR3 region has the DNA TGTGCCAGCAGCTTAGATAGCGGGAGTTCCAATGAGCAGTTCTTC. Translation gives CASSLDSGSSNEQFF.

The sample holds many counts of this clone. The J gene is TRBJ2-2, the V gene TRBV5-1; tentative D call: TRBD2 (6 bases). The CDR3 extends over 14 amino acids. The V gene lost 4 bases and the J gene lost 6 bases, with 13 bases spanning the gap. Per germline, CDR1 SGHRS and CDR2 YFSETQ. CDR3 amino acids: CASSPGTRAGELFF. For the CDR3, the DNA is TGCGCCAGCAGCCCCGGGACTCGTGCCGGGGAGCTGTTTTTT.

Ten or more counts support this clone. CDR3: CASSVDSGQGGGYTF. The CDR3 DNA sequence: TGTGCCAGCAGCGTAGACTCGGGTCAGGGTGGTGGCTACACCTTC. The chain couples TRBV9 to TRBJ1-2, with a possible D match to TRBD1 (5 bases). Germline CDR1 reads SGDLS; CDR2 reads YYNGEE. Deletions cut 0 bases from V and 7 bases from J, with 16 bases between. CDR3 size: 15 residues.

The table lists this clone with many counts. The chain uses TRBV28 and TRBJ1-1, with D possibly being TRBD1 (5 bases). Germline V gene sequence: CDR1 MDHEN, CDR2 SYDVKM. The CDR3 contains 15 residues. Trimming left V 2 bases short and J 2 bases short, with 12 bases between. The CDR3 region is CASSLHPQGNTEAFF. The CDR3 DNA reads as TGTGCCAGCAGTTTACATCCCCAGGGAAACACTGAAGCTTTCTTT.

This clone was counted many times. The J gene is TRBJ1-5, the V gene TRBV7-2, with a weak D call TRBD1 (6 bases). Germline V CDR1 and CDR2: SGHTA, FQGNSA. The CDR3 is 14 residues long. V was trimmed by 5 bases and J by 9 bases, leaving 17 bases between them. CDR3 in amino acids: CASSPGAVGLPQHF. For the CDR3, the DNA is TGTGCCAGCAGCCCAGGGGCCGTAGGGTTGCCCCAGCATTTT. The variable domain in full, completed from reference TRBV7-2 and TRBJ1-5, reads GAGVSQSPSNKVTEKGKDVELRCDPISGHTALYWYRQSLGQGLEFLIYFQGNSAPDKSGLPSDRFSAERTGGSVSTLTIQRTQQEDSAVYLCASSPGAVGLPQHFGDGTRLSIL.

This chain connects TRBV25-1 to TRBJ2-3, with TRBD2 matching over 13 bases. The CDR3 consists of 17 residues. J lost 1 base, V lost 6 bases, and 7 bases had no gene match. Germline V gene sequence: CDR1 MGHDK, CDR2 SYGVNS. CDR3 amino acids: CASSGTSGTWGTDTQYF. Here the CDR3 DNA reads TGTGCCAGCAGCGGGACTAGCGGGACATGGGGCACAGATACGCAGTATTTT.

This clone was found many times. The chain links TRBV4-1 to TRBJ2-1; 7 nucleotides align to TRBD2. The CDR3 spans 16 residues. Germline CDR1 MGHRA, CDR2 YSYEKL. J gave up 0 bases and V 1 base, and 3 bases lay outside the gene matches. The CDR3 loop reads CASSQVASGSYNEQFF. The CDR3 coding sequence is TGCGCCAGCAGCCAAGTGGCTAGCGGCTCCTACAATGAGCAGTTCTTC.

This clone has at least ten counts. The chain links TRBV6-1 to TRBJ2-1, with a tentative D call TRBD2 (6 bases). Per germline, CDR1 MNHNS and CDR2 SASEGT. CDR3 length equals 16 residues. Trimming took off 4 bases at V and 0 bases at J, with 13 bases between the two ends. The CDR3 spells CASSGSGTGSYNEQFF. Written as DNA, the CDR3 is TGTGCCAGCAGTGGATCCGGGACTGGCTCCTACAATGAGCAGTTCTTC.

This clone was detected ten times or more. The chain's CDR3 is CAIRTSPQGGADTQYF. The CDR3 DNA follows: TGTGCCATCAGGACCTCTCCTCAGGGTGGCGCAGATACGCAGTATTTT. This chain connects TRBV10-3 to TRBJ2-3, with D possibly TRBD1 on 5 matching bases. V was shortened by 6 bases and J by 4 bases, with 20 bases between the two germline ends. From germline, CDR1 is ENHRY and CDR2 SYGVKD. CDR3 length: 16 amino acids.

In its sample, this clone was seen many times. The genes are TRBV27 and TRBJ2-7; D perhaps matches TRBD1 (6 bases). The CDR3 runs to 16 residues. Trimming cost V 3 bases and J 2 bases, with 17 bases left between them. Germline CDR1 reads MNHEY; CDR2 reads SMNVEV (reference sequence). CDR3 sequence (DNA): TGTGCCAGCAGTTTCAAGTTCACAGGGCATCCCTACGAGCAGTACGTC. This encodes CASSFKFTGHPYEQYV.

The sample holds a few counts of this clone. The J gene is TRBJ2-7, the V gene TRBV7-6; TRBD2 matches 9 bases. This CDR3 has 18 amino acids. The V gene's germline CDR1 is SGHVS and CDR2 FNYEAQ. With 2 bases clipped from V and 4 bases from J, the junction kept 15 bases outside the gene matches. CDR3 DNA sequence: TGTGCCAGCAGCTTACTACTACGGGGCGGGAGGGCCCGGTACGAGCAGTACTTC. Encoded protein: CASSLLLRGGRARYEQYF.

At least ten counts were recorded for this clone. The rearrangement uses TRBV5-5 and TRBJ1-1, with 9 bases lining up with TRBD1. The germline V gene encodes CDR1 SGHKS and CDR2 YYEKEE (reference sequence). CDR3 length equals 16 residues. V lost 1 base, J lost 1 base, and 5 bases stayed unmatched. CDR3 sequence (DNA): TGTGCCAGCAGCTTGTGGACAGGGGTGCGGAACACTGAAGCTTTCTTT. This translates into CASSLWTGVRNTEAFF.

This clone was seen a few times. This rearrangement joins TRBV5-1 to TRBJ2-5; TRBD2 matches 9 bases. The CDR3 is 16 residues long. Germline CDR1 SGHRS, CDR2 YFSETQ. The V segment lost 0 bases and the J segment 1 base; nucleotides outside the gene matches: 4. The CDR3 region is CASSLGVAGAQETQYF. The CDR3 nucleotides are TGCGCCAGCAGCTTGGGGGTAGCGGGGGCCCAAGAGACCCAGTACTTC.

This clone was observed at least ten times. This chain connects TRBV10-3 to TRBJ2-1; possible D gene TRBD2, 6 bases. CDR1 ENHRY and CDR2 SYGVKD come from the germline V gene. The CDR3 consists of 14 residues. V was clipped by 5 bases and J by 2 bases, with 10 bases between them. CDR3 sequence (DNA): TGTGCCATCAGTCCGGGACTGACCTACAATGAGCAGTTCTTC. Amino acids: CAISPGLTYNEQFF.

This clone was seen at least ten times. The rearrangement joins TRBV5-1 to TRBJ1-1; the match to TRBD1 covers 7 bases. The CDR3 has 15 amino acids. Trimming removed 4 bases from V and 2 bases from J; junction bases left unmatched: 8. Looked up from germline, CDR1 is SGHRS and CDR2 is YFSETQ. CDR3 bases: TGCGCCAGCAGCGGATGGACAGGTGGCAACACTGAAGCTTTCTTT. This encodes CASSGWTGGNTEAFF.

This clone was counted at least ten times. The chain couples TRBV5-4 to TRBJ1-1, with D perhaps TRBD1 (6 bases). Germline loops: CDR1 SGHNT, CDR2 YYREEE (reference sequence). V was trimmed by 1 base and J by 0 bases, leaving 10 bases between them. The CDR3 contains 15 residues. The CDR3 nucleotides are TGTGCCAGCAGCTTGTCGGCAGGGGTGAACACTGAAGCTTTCTTT. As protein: CASSLSAGVNTEAFF.

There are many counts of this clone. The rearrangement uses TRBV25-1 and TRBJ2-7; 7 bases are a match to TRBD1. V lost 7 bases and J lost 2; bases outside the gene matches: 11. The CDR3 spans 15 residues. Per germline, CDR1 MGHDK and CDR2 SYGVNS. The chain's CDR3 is CASILDRTGPYEQYV. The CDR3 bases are TGTGCCAGCATCCTCGACAGGACAGGACCCTACGAGCAGTACGTC.

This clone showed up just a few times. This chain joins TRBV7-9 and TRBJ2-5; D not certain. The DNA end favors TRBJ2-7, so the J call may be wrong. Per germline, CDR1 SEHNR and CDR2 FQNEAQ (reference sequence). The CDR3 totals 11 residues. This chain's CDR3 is CASSPDYEQYF. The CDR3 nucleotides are TGTGCCAGCAGCCCCGACTACGAGCAGTACTTC.

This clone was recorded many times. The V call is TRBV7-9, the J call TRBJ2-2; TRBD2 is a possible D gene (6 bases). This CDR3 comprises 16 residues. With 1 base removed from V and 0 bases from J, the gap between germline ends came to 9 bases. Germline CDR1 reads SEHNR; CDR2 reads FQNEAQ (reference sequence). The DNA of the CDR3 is TGTGCCAGCAGCTTAGGTAGCGGAACGAACACCGGGGAGCTGTTTTTT. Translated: CASSLGSGTNTGELFF.

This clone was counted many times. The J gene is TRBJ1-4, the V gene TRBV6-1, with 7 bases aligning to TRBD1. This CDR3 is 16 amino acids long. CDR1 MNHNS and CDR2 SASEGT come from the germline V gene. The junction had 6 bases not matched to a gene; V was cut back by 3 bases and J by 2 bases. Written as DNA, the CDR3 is TGTGCCAGCAGTGAGAGGGGGCATAGGACTAATGAAAAACTGTTTTTT. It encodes CASSERGHRTNEKLFF.